The next 27 T cell receptor beta chains were all read from a single sample in a study of cytomegalovirus exposure and HLA in healthy donors. The assay was immunoSEQ multiplex PCR, and TCRdb's table has in-frame clones only and misses some. The profile shows approximately 88,000 clones, 84% of them singletons. The specimen was PBMCs. All receptors derive from a woman aged 18-30 years in good health and CMV-seropositive.

The chain combines TRBV7-2 with TRBJ2-3; no definite D call. The CDR3 contains 11 residues. Trimming stripped 3 bases from V and 6 bases from J, with 4 bases between. The germline CDR1 and CDR2 sequences are SGHTA and FQGNSA. The CDR3 loop is CASSFLDTQYF. The CDR3 bases are TGTGCCAGCAGCTTTCTCGATACGCAGTATTTT. The entire variable domain, with the rest obtained from reference TRBV7-2 and TRBJ2-3, is as follows: GAGVSQSPSNKVTEKGKDVELRCDPISGHTALYWYRQSLGQGLEFLIYFQGNSAPDKSGLPSDRFSAERTGGSVSTLTIQRTQQEDSAVYLCASSFLDTQYFGPGTRLTVL.

This rearrangement joins TRBV5-1 to TRBJ2-3; D is unclear. Germline-derived CDR1 and CDR2 are SGHRS and YFSETQ. The CDR3 extends over 14 amino acids. V shed 0 bases and J shed 2 bases, with 7 bases lying between them. The CDR3 DNA reads TGCGCCAGCAGCTTGGCCAAGCCCACAGATACGCAGTATTTT. Its translation: CASSLAKPTDTQYF.

The count of this clone is one. The chain links TRBV7-2 to TRBJ2-6; D not resolved. This CDR3 is built from 17 residues. Germline values: CDR1 SGHTA, CDR2 FQGNSA. The ends were cut back, 0 bases at V and 3 bases at J, with 12 bases in the middle. Here the CDR3 DNA reads TGTGCCAGCAGCTTAGCGCGATTTCTAAGTGGGGCCAACGTCCTGACTTTC. It yields the protein CASSLARFLSGANVLTF.

This chain links TRBV19 with TRBJ2-7, with 8 nucleotides matching TRBD1. The CDR3 totals 13 residues. With 1 base clipped from V and 6 bases from J, the junction kept 2 bases outside the gene matches. The germline V gene encodes CDR1 LNHDA and CDR2 SQIVND (reference sequence). The CDR3, as DNA: TGTGCCAGTAGTATAGGACAGGGGATCGAGCAGTACTTC. Translated: CASSIGQGIEQYF. Based on the CDR3 plus reference TRBV19 and TRBJ2-7, the full variable domain is DGGITQSPKYLFRKEGQNVTLSCEQNLNHDAMYWYRQDPGQGLRLIYYSQIVNDFQKGDIAEGYSVSREKKESFPLTVTSAQKNPTAFYLCASSIGQGIEQYFGPGTRLTVT.

The V call is TRBV5-1, the J call TRBJ2-3; D possibly corresponds to TRBD2 (6 bases). The CDR3 covers 14 residues. V was cut by 3 bases and J by 3 bases, with 11 bases left in between. Germline V CDR1 and CDR2: SGHRS, YFSETQ. The DNA of the CDR3 is TGCGCCAGCAGCTCCCGACTAGTTACAGATACGCAGTATTTT. It codes for CASSSRLVTDTQYF.

The chain is built from TRBV6-1 and TRBJ2-3; 8 bases line up with TRBD1. Germline CDR1 reads MNHNS; CDR2 reads SASEGT. CDR3 size: 14 residues. Unmatched junction bases numbered 3, after V lost 7 bases and J lost 0 bases. CDR3 DNA sequence: TGTGCCAGCAACCGGGACAGGAGCACAGATACGCAGTATTTT. It is translated as CASNRDRSTDTQYF.

The table lists this clone with a few counts. The chain combines TRBV6-5 with TRBJ2-7; 7 bases fit TRBD1. Germline V CDR1 and CDR2: MNHEY, SVGAGI. The trim removed 4 bases at V and 6 bases at J, leaving 6 bases unmatched. This CDR3 is built from 13 residues. The CDR3 sequence is CASSSLTGAEQYF. The CDR3, as DNA: TGTGCCAGCAGTTCCCTAACAGGGGCCGAGCAGTACTTC.

V is TRBV5-1 and J is TRBJ2-2; a weak D match, TRBD2 (6 bases). The length of the CDR3 is 16 residues. V was cut by 5 bases and J by 7 bases, with 21 bases left in between. In germline, CDR1 is SGHRS, CDR2 YFSETQ. The CDR3 loop reads CASRIGSPREVGELFF. CDR3 sequence (DNA): TGCGCCAGCAGGATTGGGAGCCCCAGGGAGGTCGGGGAGCTGTTTTTT.

The rearrangement links TRBV11-1 to TRBJ2-1; 13 bases match TRBD2. Losses at the gene ends were 4 bases for V and 0 bases for J; bases not matched to a gene: 9. The length of the CDR3 is 19 residues. The germline gives CDR1 SGHAT, CDR2 FQDESV (reference sequence). As DNA, the CDR3 is TGTGCCAGCAGCTCAGCACTAGCGGGGGGGCAAAGCTCCTACAATGAGCAGTTCTTC. Translation gives CASSSALAGGQSSYNEQFF.

The CDR3 DNA follows: TGTGCCAGCAGCTCGTATGACAGGGTCCGGAACGAGACCCAGTACTTC. Encoded protein: CASSSYDRVRNETQYF. V is TRBV11-3 and J is TRBJ2-5, with TRBD1 matching 7 bases. Losses at the gene ends were 4 bases for V and 5 bases for J; bases not matched to a gene: 13. CDR1 and CDR2 (germline): SGHNT, YENEEA. The CDR3 spans 16 residues.

V and J are TRBV19 and TRBJ1-6; D not certain. The CDR3 extends over 14 amino acids. From germline, CDR1 is LNHDA and CDR2 SQIVND (reference sequence). V was shortened by 3 bases and J by 15 bases, with 18 bases between the two germline ends. Here the CDR3 reads CASSMGGRSPVLHF. CDR3 DNA sequence: TGTGCCAGTAGTATGGGAGGCCGAAGCCCAGTCCTCCACTTT.

This clone was seen once. The rearrangement links TRBV19 to TRBJ1-2; 7 bases fit TRBD1. This CDR3 is built from 15 residues. Trimming took 5 bases from V and 4 from J; bases not matched to a gene: 10. CDR1 and CDR2 from the germline V gene are LNHDA and SQIVND (reference sequence). CDR3 nucleotide sequence: TGTGCCAGTAGTGCACAGGGGTCAGACATCTATGGCTACACCTTC. Its translation is CASSAQGSDIYGYTF.

The J gene is TRBJ2-7, the V gene TRBV10-3; TRBD1 might be the D (6 bases). CDR3 length equals 15 residues. V was clipped by 1 base and J by 0 bases, with 10 bases between them. Germline V gives CDR1 ENHRY, CDR2 SYGVKD. CDR3: CAISEWTVSSYEQYF. The CDR3 nucleotides read TGTGCCATCAGTGAGTGGACAGTTTCCTCCTACGAGCAGTACTTC.

The CDR3 is CASSESLHHSPLHF. Written as DNA, the CDR3 is TGTGCCAGCAGTGAAAGCCTGCACCATTCACCCCTCCACTTT. The V gene is TRBV6-4, the J gene TRBJ1-6; no firm D call. In germline, CDR1 is MRHNA, CDR2 SNTAGT. The CDR3 consists of 14 residues. V gave up 3 bases and J gave up 8 bases, with 11 bases separating them.

In its sample, this clone was seen once. V gene TRBV28 combines with J gene TRBJ2-7; D unresolved. V lost 0 bases to trimming and J lost 0 bases, with 9 bases between them. The germline CDR1 and CDR2 sequences are MDHEN and SYDVKM. The CDR3 length is 15 residues. The CDR3, as DNA: TGTGCCAGCAGTTTATGGTGGCAGGTCTCCTACGAGCAGTACTTC. Translating it yields CASSLWWQVSYEQYF.

V and J are TRBV7-7 and TRBJ2-3, with D possibly TRBD1 on 5 matching bases. Trimming cost V 5 bases and J 4 bases, with 13 bases left between them. The CDR3 extends over 14 amino acids. CDR1 and CDR2 (germline): SSHAT, FNYEAQ (reference sequence). Written as DNA, the CDR3 is TGTGCCAGCAGCCCCGGGCAGGGTGCAGATACGCAGTATTTT. Its translation is CASSPGQGADTQYF.

The J gene is TRBJ2-2, the V gene TRBV5-4; a weak D match, TRBD1 (5 bases). The germline V gene has CDR1 SGHNT and CDR2 YYREEE (reference sequence). The CDR3 sequence is 15 residues long. V lost 2 bases, J lost 1 base, and 9 bases lay in between. CDR3 nucleotide sequence: TGTGCCAGCAGCTTTAGGCAGGGGAACACCGGGGAGCTGTTTTTT. This encodes CASSFRQGNTGELFF.

The chain has TRBV28 and TRBJ2-3, with D possibly being TRBD2 (5 bases). Germline V gives CDR1 MDHEN, CDR2 SYDVKM. Trimming pared 5 bases from V and 5 bases from J, leaving 14 bases between. The CDR3 has 14 amino acids. The CDR3 reads CASSGPHRGDTQYF. The CDR3 DNA follows: TGTGCCAGCAGTGGGCCGCACCGGGGAGATACGCAGTATTTT.

The chain uses TRBV11-2 and TRBJ2-3; possible D gene TRBD1, 6 bases. Germline assignment: CDR1 SGHAT and CDR2 FQNNGV. CDR3 length: 14 residues. With 5 bases removed from V and 0 bases from J, the gap between germline ends came to 9 bases. As DNA, the CDR3 is TGTGCCAGCAGCCCGGGACAAAGCACAGATACGCAGTATTTT. It codes for CASSPGQSTDTQYF.

The V and J genes are TRBV19 and TRBJ1-1, with 9 bases that match TRBD1. The CDR3 consists of 16 residues. Looked up from germline, CDR1 is LNHDA and CDR2 is SQIVND (reference sequence). V dropped 6 bases and J dropped 1; count of bases not matched to a gene: 9. CDR3 DNA sequence: TGTGCCAGTAGGGAACGCGGGACAGGGCCGAACACTGAAGCTTTCTTT. Its translation: CASRERGTGPNTEAFF.

The chain couples TRBV2 to TRBJ1-2; 10 nucleotides agree with TRBD1. This CDR3 has 14 residues. The germline CDR1 and CDR2 sequences are SNHLY and FYNNEI. J gave up 4 bases and V 5 bases, and 4 bases lay outside the gene matches. CDR3 DNA: TGTGCCAGCAGTAGCGGACAGGGGGTCTATGGCTACACCTTC. Translating gives CASSSGQGVYGYTF.

The V and J genes are TRBV27 and TRBJ2-7, with a tentative D call TRBD1 (6 bases). The ends were cut back, 6 bases at V and 4 bases at J, with 19 bases in the middle. This CDR3 contains 15 residues. CDR1 and CDR2 from the germline V gene are MNHEY and SMNVEV (reference sequence). In nucleotides, the CDR3 is TGTGCCAGCAGATCCCTTTCAGGGGTGGGGTACGAGCAGTACTTC. It encodes CASRSLSGVGYEQYF.

This chain joins TRBV6-6 and TRBJ1-5; D might be TRBD1 (5 bases). The CDR3 runs 14 residues. The germline gives CDR1 MNHNY, CDR2 SVGAGI (reference sequence). V was shortened by 2 bases and J by 3 bases, with 8 bases between the two germline ends. This CDR3 reads CASSYQGINQPQHF. CDR3 DNA: TGTGCCAGCAGTTACCAGGGCATCAATCAGCCCCAGCATTTT.

This chain joins TRBV9 and TRBJ2-5, with D tentatively TRBD1 (7 bases). The CDR3 runs 18 residues. Germline V gene data show CDR1 as SGDLS and CDR2 as YYNGEE. The V and J ends lost 4 bases and 4 bases respectively, with 26 bases between them. CDR3 nucleotides: TGTGCCAGCAGCCCCAGAGGGGGCACAGGGGAGGTAGGAGAGACCCAGTACTTC. Translated: CASSPRGGTGEVGETQYF. Full variable domain (missing parts from reference TRBV9 and TRBJ2-5): DSGVTQTPKHLITATGQRVTLRCSPRSGDLSVYWYQQSLDQGLQFLIQYYNGEERAKGNILERFSAQQFPDLHSELNLSSLELGDSALYFCASSPRGGTGEVGETQYFGPGTRLLVL.

The CDR3 bases are TGTGCCTGGAGTTCACAGGGGATTGAAAAACTGTTTTTT. Encoded protein: CAWSSQGIEKLFF. The chain links TRBV30 to TRBJ1-4; TRBD1 aligns across 7 bases. J gave up 7 bases and V 2 bases, and 4 bases lay outside the gene matches. Germline V gives CDR1 GTSNPN, CDR2 SVGIG (reference sequence). This CDR3 has 13 residues.

V usage is TRBV7-9 and J usage is TRBJ1-1; 8 bases are shared with TRBD1. Per germline, CDR1 SEHNR and CDR2 FQNEAQ (reference sequence). This CDR3 contains 17 residues. V shed 2 bases, J shed 1 base, and the junction held 9 bases outside the gene matches. CDR3 in amino acids: CASSLKGVRGPNTEAFF. CDR3 in DNA: TGTGCCAGCAGCTTAAAAGGGGTCAGGGGGCCGAACACTGAAGCTTTCTTT.

This clone appeared once. V is TRBV28 and J is TRBJ2-5; a possible D gene is TRBD1 (5 bases). The CDR3 is 14 residues long. Germline V gene data show CDR1 as MDHEN and CDR2 as SYDVKM. The V end lost 4 bases, the J end lost 4 bases, and 13 bases lay between the germline ends. CDR3 bases: TGTGCCAGCAGTTCTCAACAGGTTCGAGAGACCCAGTACTTC. Its translation: CASSSQQVRETQYF.